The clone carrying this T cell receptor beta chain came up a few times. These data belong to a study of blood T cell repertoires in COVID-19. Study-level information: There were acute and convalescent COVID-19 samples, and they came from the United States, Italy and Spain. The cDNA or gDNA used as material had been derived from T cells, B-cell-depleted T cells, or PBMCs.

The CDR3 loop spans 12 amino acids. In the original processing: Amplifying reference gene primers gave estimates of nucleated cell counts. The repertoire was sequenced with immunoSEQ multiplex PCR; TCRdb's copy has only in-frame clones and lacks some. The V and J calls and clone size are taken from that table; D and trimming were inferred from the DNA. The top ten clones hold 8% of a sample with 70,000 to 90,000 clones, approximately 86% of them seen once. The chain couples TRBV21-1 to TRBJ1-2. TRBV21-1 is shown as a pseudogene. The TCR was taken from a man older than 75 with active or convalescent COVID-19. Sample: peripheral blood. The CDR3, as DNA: TGTGCCAGCAGCAAAGGGCGGGGGGTGTACACCTTC. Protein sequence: CASSKGRGVYTF.